This entry lists 9 T cell receptor beta chains sequenced from one sample in a study of T cell clonality in common variable immunodeficiency. TCRdb keeps only in-frame clones here, not all; method: immunoSEQ multiplex PCR. The sample is made up of about 47,000 clones, none counted only once. The sample taken for sequencing was peripheral blood mononuclear cells. Receptors were obtained from a person aged 18-69 years in good health.

The sample holds many counts of this clone. The read gets to within 3 residues of the CDR3 end, and the germline J gene fills in the rest. This chain connects TRBV12-3 or TRBV12-4 to TRBJ2-1; tentatively, D is TRBD2 (7 bases). The CDR3 is 16 residues long. V shed 0 bases and J shed 7 bases, with 16 bases lying between them. Incomplete CDR3 DNA: TGTGCCAGCAGTTTAGCAGGGGGGGTTTCGATTAATGAG. This gives the protein CASSLAGGVSINE. The whole CDR3 protein is CASSLAGGVSINEQFF.

The sample holds many counts of this clone. The read ends 3 residues shy of where the CDR3 ends; the end is completed using the germline J gene. This chain joins TRBV30 and TRBJ1-5; 8 bases are a match to TRBD1. Germline CDR1 reads GTSNPN; CDR2 reads SVGIG (reference sequence). The CDR3 has 15 amino acids. J lost 0 bases, V lost 3 bases, and 4 bases had no gene match. The CDR3 spells CAWSLTGVSNQPQHF. The CDR3 bases that were read are TGTGCCTGGAGCCTGACAGGGGTTAGCAATCAGCCC.

Ten or more counts support this clone. The read comes to an end 3 residues before the CDR3 does, leaving the germline J gene to fill in the end. This chain joins TRBV18 and TRBJ2-7; 8 bases agree with TRBD2. Germline V gene sequence: CDR1 KGHSH, CDR2 LQKENI. CDR3 size: 12 residues. The V gene end was trimmed by 3 bases and the J gene end by 6 bases; junction bases not matched to a gene: 1. The CDR3 protein is CASSPGLAEQYF. The part of the CDR3 DNA that was read is TGTGCCAGCTCACCTGGACTAGCCGAG.

This clone was observed at least ten times. The DNA ends 3 residues before the CDR3 does, and the rest of the CDR3 is filled in from the germline J gene. This chain joins TRBV5-6 and TRBJ1-3; D remains ambiguous. The germline V and J ends were trimmed by 0 bases and 4 bases, with 11 bases remaining between them. CDR1 is SGHDT and CDR2 is YYEEEE in the germline V gene. The CDR3 totals 15 residues. The CDR3 DNA, read in part, is TGTGCCAGCAGCTTGGCCGGACTCGCCGGAAACACC. It specifies CASSLAGLAGNT. The full CDR3 reads CASSLAGLAGNTIYF.

This clone was detected many times. The read falls 3 residues short of the CDR3 end, and the missing part is taken from the germline J gene. The chain combines TRBV6-1 with TRBJ2-3, with 7 bases that match TRBD2. The germline CDR1 and CDR2 sequences are MNHNS and SASEGT. This CDR3 is 15 amino acids long. The ends lost 3 bases at V and 2 bases at J; junction bases unmatched: 5. The CDR3 DNA, read in part, is TGTGCCAGCAGTGATAGCGGGTGGGCCACAGATACG. It codes for CASSDSGWATDT. The whole CDR3 sequence reads CASSDSGWATDTQYF.

The table lists this clone with many counts. The read gets to within 3 residues of the CDR3 end, and the germline J gene fills in the rest. The V gene is TRBV5-1, the J gene TRBJ2-3; D is undetermined. CDR1 is SGHRS, CDR2 YFSETQ, per germline. This CDR3 is 14 amino acids long. V shed 0 bases and J shed 1 base, with 6 bases lying between them. The covered CDR3 bases are TGCGCCAGCAGCTTGGCCCCAGGCACAGATACG. Translated: CASSLAPGTDT. The full CDR3 protein is CASSLAPGTDTQYF.

The sample holds many counts of this clone. The read falls 3 residues short of the CDR3 end, and the missing part is taken from the germline J gene. The chain has TRBV10-1 and TRBJ2-7; TRBD2 aligns across 8 bases. Germline trimming cut 3 bases from V and 2 bases from J; bases unmatched to any gene: 18. The CDR3 totals 19 residues. Germline V CDR1 and CDR2: WNHNN, SYGVQD (reference sequence). This CDR3 is CASSEGLAATEDTPYEQYF. Partial CDR3 DNA: TGCGCCAGCAGTGAAGGACTAGCTGCGACCGAAGACACCCCCTACGAG.

This clone was observed many times. The CDR3 end lies 3 residues beyond the end of the read and is filled in from the germline J gene. V usage is TRBV20-1 and J usage is TRBJ2-1, with TRBD1 matching over 9 bases. Germline V CDR1 and CDR2: DFQATT, SNEGSKA (reference sequence). This CDR3 region has 15 residues. V gave up 0 bases and J gave up 4 bases; unmatched junction bases: 4. CDR3 in amino acids: CSAREDRGLYNEQFF. Partial CDR3 DNA: TGCAGTGCTAGAGAGGACAGGGGACTTTACAATGAG.

This clone appeared many times. The read terminates 3 residues ahead of where the CDR3 ends, so the germline J gene completes it. The genes are TRBV7-8 and TRBJ2-7, with 7 positions matching TRBD2. This CDR3 is 13 amino acids long. V gave up 5 bases and J gave up 5 bases; unmatched junction bases: 6. Germline assignment: CDR1 SGHVS and CDR2 FQNEAQ. The CDR3 region is CASSLVLADEQYF. Incomplete CDR3 DNA: TGTGCCAGCAGCCTAGTTCTAGCGGACGAG.